This is a list of T cell receptor beta chains from one sample in a study of blood T cell repertoires in COVID-19. The data were produced by immunoSEQ multiplex PCR, yet TCRdb's version contains in-frame clones alone and is incomplete. Altogether hundreds of thousands of clones are present, around 85% being singletons, with the ten largest covering just over 8%. Sequencing was done on a sample of PBMCs or T cells enriched from blood (not recorded which). These receptors were collected from a woman aged 55-75 years who had recovered from COVID-19. The CDR3 runs from the conserved cysteine through the conserved F or W. The D gene is left open where the match is weak. The size field is filled for only some rows; it gives once, few, many or a size class.

>TRBJ2-3|NA|TRBD2|TRBV28
CASFTSGGSPSTDTQYF
TGTGCCAGCTTTACTAGCGGGGGGAGCCCGAGCACAGATACGCAGTATTTT
>TRBJ2-1|NA|TRBD2|TRBV7-9
CASSPTLAGEADEQFF
TGTGCCAGCAGCCCCACCTTAGCGGGGGAAGCCGATGAGCAGTTCTTC
>TRBJ2-1|once|TRBD2|TRBV7-2
CASSSRTSGAGEQFF
TGTGCCAGCAGCTCTCGGACTAGCGGGGCGGGGGAGCAGTTCTTC
>TRBJ1-5|NA|NA|TRBV5-1
CASSLAAGLDQPQHF
TGCGCCAGCAGCTTGGCCGCAGGACTGGATCAGCCCCAGCATTTT
>TRBJ2-1|NA|TRBD1|TRBV5-4
CASSQGTASYNEQFF
TGTGCCAGCAGCCAAGGGACAGCCTCCTACAATGAGCAGTTCTTC
>TRBJ2-3|NA|TRBD2|TRBV6-6
CASSYPGGSTDTQYF
TGTGCCAGCAGTTACCCCGGGGGGTCCACAGATACGCAGTATTTT
>TRBJ2-7|once|NA|TRBV12-3/TRBV12-4
CASSLSTSYEQYF
TGTGCCAGCAGTTTATCAACGAGCTACGAGCAGTACTTC
>TRBJ1-5|NA|NA|TRBV12-3/TRBV12-4
CASSFQGSQPQHF
TGTGCCAGCAGTTTCCAGGGCAGTCAGCCCCAGCATTTT
>TRBJ2-2|NA|NA|TRBV2
CASSYQGQVNTGELFF
TGTGCCAGCAGCTACCAGGGACAAGTGAACACCGGGGAGCTGTTTTTT
>TRBJ2-3|NA|TRBD2|TRBV27
CASSLWSAGGSTDTQYF
TGTGCCAGCAGTTTATGGTCAGCGGGGGGCTCCACAGATACGCAGTATTTT
>TRBJ2-2|NA|NA|TRBV21-1
CASSKVRWRPNTGELFF
TGTGCCAGCAGCAAAGTAAGATGGAGGCCGAACACCGGGGAGCTGTTTTTT
>TRBJ1-1|NA|NA|TRBV28
CASSLVLRTEAFF
TGTGCCAGCAGTTTAGTCCTGCGGACTGAAGCTTTCTTT